The TCR beta chain under discussion was sequenced for a study of long-term antiretroviral therapy in people with HIV. This clone was seen just once. Trimming removed 2 bases from V and 6 bases from J, with 20 bases in between. Per the germline V gene, CDR1 is MNHNY and CDR2 is SVGAGI (reference sequence). This CDR3 is built from 16 residues. At the survey level, the v3.0 immunoSEQ assay was run. Clones were read by immunoSEQ multiplex PCR, and TCRdb kept only the in-frame ones, dropping some. The sample carries about 25,000 clones, roughly 78% recorded once. This TCR came from a woman in her forties with HIV. This material consisted of unsorted PBMCs, taken 1.2 years after starting antiretroviral therapy. The rearrangement joins TRBV6-6 to TRBJ2-7, with D possibly TRBD1 on 5 matching bases. The DNA of the CDR3 is TGTGCCAGCAGTTACCCAACGACAGCCCAAGGTGTCGAGCAGTACTTC. Translating gives CASSYPTTAQGVEQYF.